This T cell receptor beta chain was profiled in a study of T cell responses to AZD1222 COVID-19 vaccine. The data were produced by immunoSEQ multiplex PCR, yet TCRdb's version contains in-frame clones alone and is incomplete. The profile shows some 96,000 clones, 87% of them singletons. This clonotype originated in an adult in good health. The sequences come from peripheral blood, collected on day 0 of AZD1222 vaccination.

The CDR3 DNA sequence: TGTGCCAGCAGCCCCGCGGTGACCCAGTACTTC. Translation: CASSPAVTQYF. This rearrangement joins TRBV14 to TRBJ2-5; D unclear. The V gene's germline CDR1 is SGHDN and CDR2 FVKESK. The V gene lost 4 bases and the J gene lost 7 bases, with 7 bases spanning the gap. The CDR3 totals 11 residues. Based on the CDR3 plus reference TRBV14 and TRBJ2-5, the full variable domain is EAGVTQFPSHSVIEKGQTVTLRCDPISGHDNLYWYRRVMGKEIKFLLHFVKESKQDESGMPNNRFLAERTGGTYSTLKVQPAELEDSGVYFCASSPAVTQYFGPGTRLLVL.